This is a list of T cell receptor beta chains from one sample in a study of blood T cell repertoires in COVID-19. Profiled with immunoSEQ multiplex PCR; TCRdb holds only in-frame clones, not every one. The data hold just over 300,000 clones, with about 90% observed a single time. Input material: PBMCs or T cells enriched from blood (not recorded which). The receptors here all came from a woman between 18 and 29 years old with acute COVID-19. The CDR3 runs from the conserved cysteine through the conserved F or W. The order of the fields is V gene, J gene, clone size, D gene, CDR3 DNA, CDR3 protein. The D gene is left open where the match is weak. Rows may omit the clone size; those that give it use once, few, many or a size class.

v_call: TRBV27; j_call: TRBJ1-4; clone_size: -; d_call: TRBD1; cdr3_nt: TGTGCCAGCAGTCCCCAGCGGGACAGGCACGAAAAACTGTTTTTT; cdr3_aa: CASSPQRDRHEKLFF
v_call: TRBV15; j_call: TRBJ1-1; clone_size: -; d_call: TRBD1; cdr3_nt: TGTGCCACCAGCAGAGAGGAAACAGGGGCTATTGCTTTCTTT; cdr3_aa: CATSREETGAIAFF
v_call: TRBV15; j_call: TRBJ1-4; clone_size: -; d_call: -; cdr3_nt: TGTGCCACCAGCAGAGATCCTGGGACGGAGGGTGAAAAACTGTTTTTT; cdr3_aa: CATSRDPGTEGEKLFF
v_call: TRBV28; j_call: TRBJ2-7; clone_size: -; d_call: -; cdr3_nt: TGTGCCAGCAGGTCGGACACCCCGTACGAGCAGTACTTC; cdr3_aa: CASRSDTPYEQYF
v_call: TRBV21-1; j_call: TRBJ1-5; clone_size: -; d_call: -; cdr3_nt: TGTGCCAGAGGGGGCAGGGGGCAAGAGGATCAGCCCCAGCATTTT; cdr3_aa: CARGGRGQEDQPQHF
v_call: TRBV19; j_call: TRBJ2-7; clone_size: -; d_call: TRBD2; cdr3_nt: TGTGCCAGTAGTATCCACCTAGCGGGAGTTGTTTACGAGCAGTACTTC; cdr3_aa: CASSIHLAGVVYEQYF
v_call: TRBV28; j_call: TRBJ1-4; clone_size: -; d_call: TRBD1; cdr3_nt: TGTGCCAGCAGTTTGACAGGGACAACTAATGAAAAACTGTTTTTT; cdr3_aa: CASSLTGTTNEKLFF
v_call: TRBV7-9; j_call: TRBJ2-1; clone_size: -; d_call: TRBD2; cdr3_nt: TGTGCCAGCAGCCCGACGACTAGCGGGAGAGTTGAGCAGTTCTTC; cdr3_aa: CASSPTTSGRVEQFF
v_call: TRBV9; j_call: TRBJ2-2; clone_size: once; d_call: TRBD1; cdr3_nt: TGTGCCAGCAGCGTAGACCCAGGGGGTGGGGCCGGGGAGCTGTTTTTT; cdr3_aa: CASSVDPGGGAGELFF
v_call: TRBV4-1; j_call: TRBJ1-3; clone_size: -; d_call: TRBD1; cdr3_nt: TGCGCCAGCAGCCCAGGACAGGGCCCCTCTGGAAACACCATATATTTT; cdr3_aa: CASSPGQGPSGNTIYF
v_call: TRBV18; j_call: TRBJ1-1; clone_size: -; d_call: TRBD1; cdr3_nt: TGTGCCAGCTCACCCCCGGACAGGACGAACACTGAAGCTTTCTTT; cdr3_aa: CASSPPDRTNTEAFF
v_call: TRBV5-4; j_call: TRBJ2-7; clone_size: -; d_call: -; cdr3_nt: TGTGCCAGCAGCTTGGGATTAGCGCGATACAGATGGGACGAGCAGTACTTC; cdr3_aa: CASSLGLARYRWDEQYF
v_call: TRBV28; j_call: TRBJ1-1; clone_size: -; d_call: -; cdr3_nt: TGTGCCAGCAGCCTAGGGCAGTCGGGGACTGAAGCTTTCTTT; cdr3_aa: CASSLGQSGTEAFF
v_call: TRBV29-1; j_call: TRBJ1-3; clone_size: -; d_call: TRBD1; cdr3_nt: TGCAGCGTTGGCGGGACAGGCTCTGGAAACACCATATATTTT; cdr3_aa: CSVGGTGSGNTIYF
v_call: TRBV3-1/TRBV3-2; j_call: TRBJ1-1; clone_size: once; d_call: -; cdr3_nt: TGTGCCAGCAGCCAAGCAAGGGGTGGCACTGAAGCTTTCTTT; cdr3_aa: CASSQARGGTEAFF
v_call: TRBV5-6; j_call: TRBJ1-1; clone_size: -; d_call: -; cdr3_nt: TGTGCCAGCAGCTTGAGAGGTGAAGCTTTCTTT; cdr3_aa: CASSLRGEAFF
v_call: TRBV20-1; j_call: TRBJ2-5; clone_size: -; d_call: -; cdr3_nt: TGCAGTGCTCGGGACCAAGAGACCCAGTACTTC; cdr3_aa: CSARDQETQYF
v_call: TRBV27; j_call: TRBJ1-4; clone_size: -; d_call: -; cdr3_nt: TGTGCCAGCAGTTCTACAGGTTCTCTTTCCATGGGTGAAAAACTGTTTTTT; cdr3_aa: CASSSTGSLSMGEKLFF
v_call: TRBV5-1; j_call: TRBJ1-2; clone_size: -; d_call: -; cdr3_nt: TGCGCCAGCAGCGGAGGAGGACAGCATAACTATGGCTACACCTTC; cdr3_aa: CASSGGGQHNYGYTF
v_call: TRBV11-2; j_call: TRBJ2-5; clone_size: -; d_call: -; cdr3_nt: TGTGCCAGCAGCCCACACGATCCCGGGAGCAAAGAGACCCAGTACTTC; cdr3_aa: CASSPHDPGSKETQYF
v_call: TRBV5-1; j_call: TRBJ1-4; clone_size: -; d_call: -; cdr3_nt: TGCGCCAGCAGCTACAGCGGAAGAAATGAAAAACTGTTTTTT; cdr3_aa: CASSYSGRNEKLFF
v_call: TRBV29-1; j_call: TRBJ2-1; clone_size: -; d_call: -; cdr3_nt: TGCAGCGTTGAGGGGGGAACGGGAGAGGGTGGGAATGAGCAGTTCTTC; cdr3_aa: CSVEGGTGEGGNEQFF
v_call: TRBV11-2; j_call: TRBJ1-2; clone_size: -; d_call: -; cdr3_nt: TGTGCCAGCAGCTTACAGGCAACCTATGGCTACACCTTC; cdr3_aa: CASSLQATYGYTF
v_call: TRBV30; j_call: TRBJ1-2; clone_size: -; d_call: -; cdr3_nt: TGTGCCTGGGCCCCGGGGAGCGGCTACACCTTC; cdr3_aa: CAWAPGSGYTF
v_call: TRBV30; j_call: TRBJ2-7; clone_size: -; d_call: TRBD1; cdr3_nt: TGTGCCTGGAGTGACCAGGGGGTAGTCGAGCAGTACTTC; cdr3_aa: CAWSDQGVVEQYF
v_call: TRBV18; j_call: TRBJ2-3; clone_size: -; d_call: TRBD2; cdr3_nt: TGTGCCAGCTCACCAATCGCGGGAGCGATGGCAGATACGCAGTATTTT; cdr3_aa: CASSPIAGAMADTQYF
v_call: TRBV7-2; j_call: TRBJ1-2; clone_size: -; d_call: -; cdr3_nt: TGTGCCAGCAGCTTCAATCCTCCAGGGGACGCGGTCGCTAACTATGGCTACACCTTC; cdr3_aa: CASSFNPPGDAVANYGYTF
v_call: TRBV4-1; j_call: TRBJ2-7; clone_size: -; d_call: TRBD2; cdr3_nt: TGCGCCAGCAGCCAGGACGGGACTAGCGTTACCTACGAGCAGTACTTC; cdr3_aa: CASSQDGTSVTYEQYF
v_call: TRBV9; j_call: TRBJ2-3; clone_size: -; d_call: -; cdr3_nt: TGTGCCAGCAGCGTAGGGGCTCCAGTTGGTACGCAGTATTTT; cdr3_aa: CASSVGAPVGTQYF
v_call: TRBV30; j_call: TRBJ2-5; clone_size: -; d_call: -; cdr3_nt: TGTGCCTGGAGGGACAGTCACCAAGAGACCCAGTACTTC; cdr3_aa: CAWRDSHQETQYF
v_call: TRBV2; j_call: TRBJ2-6; clone_size: -; d_call: TRBD1; cdr3_nt: TGTGCCAGCAGTAGATCGGCGGGACAGGCGTTCTCTGGGGCCAACGTCCTGACTTTC; cdr3_aa: CASSRSAGQAFSGANVLTF
v_call: TRBV28; j_call: TRBJ2-5; clone_size: -; d_call: -; cdr3_nt: TGTGCCAGCAGTTTAGCGTCGGTTTCCCAAGAGACCCAGTACTTC; cdr3_aa: CASSLASVSQETQYF
v_call: TRBV5-1; j_call: TRBJ2-3; clone_size: -; d_call: -; cdr3_nt: TGCGCCAGCAGCTTGGTCCCGGGAGCGGAAGCGCAGTATTTT; cdr3_aa: CASSLVPGAEAQYF
v_call: TRBV7-9; j_call: TRBJ2-1; clone_size: -; d_call: -; cdr3_nt: TGTGCCAGCAGCCCCCTTAAAAATGAGCAGTTCTTC; cdr3_aa: CASSPLKNEQFF
v_call: TRBV30; j_call: TRBJ2-1; clone_size: -; d_call: TRBD1; cdr3_nt: TGTGCCTGGAGTGTCGGACAGGGGCCTAACAATGAGCAGTTCTTC; cdr3_aa: CAWSVGQGPNNEQFF
v_call: TRBV6-4; j_call: TRBJ2-6; clone_size: -; d_call: -; cdr3_nt: TGTGCCAGCAGTTCTCAGGCCTCTGGGGCCAACGTCCTGACTTTC; cdr3_aa: CASSSQASGANVLTF
v_call: TRBV7-6; j_call: TRBJ1-4; clone_size: -; d_call: -; cdr3_nt: TGTGCCAGCAGCCCGAGCAGACAAAATGAAAAACTGTTTTTT; cdr3_aa: CASSPSRQNEKLFF
v_call: TRBV13; j_call: TRBJ2-1; clone_size: -; d_call: TRBD2; cdr3_nt: TGTGCCAGTTTAGCGGGAGCCGGCAATGAGCAGTTCTTC; cdr3_aa: CASLAGAGNEQFF
v_call: TRBV12-3/TRBV12-4; j_call: TRBJ1-5; clone_size: -; d_call: -; cdr3_nt: TGTGCCAGCAGTTTAGATTCTAATCAGCCCCAGCATTTT; cdr3_aa: CASSLDSNQPQHF
v_call: TRBV18; j_call: TRBJ2-7; clone_size: -; d_call: TRBD1; cdr3_nt: TGTGCCAGCTCACCAACCGGGACAGGCCCTATAATAAGGCAGTACTTC; cdr3_aa: CASSPTGTGPIIRQYF
v_call: TRBV6-5; j_call: TRBJ2-7; clone_size: -; d_call: -; cdr3_nt: TGTGCCAGTCTAGGCCTAAACTCCTACGAGCAGTACTTC; cdr3_aa: CASLGLNSYEQYF
v_call: TRBV19; j_call: TRBJ1-4; clone_size: -; d_call: -; cdr3_nt: TGTGCCAGTAGTGCCCCCAGGGCAGGGGAAGGGGAAAAACTGTTTTTT; cdr3_aa: CASSAPRAGEGEKLFF
v_call: TRBV19; j_call: TRBJ1-2; clone_size: -; d_call: TRBD1; cdr3_nt: TGTGCCAGTAGGATGGACAGGGCGGATGGCTACACCTTC; cdr3_aa: CASRMDRADGYTF
v_call: TRBV7-3; j_call: TRBJ2-2; clone_size: -; d_call: -; cdr3_nt: TGTGCCAGCAGCTTTTCCCACCAGGGGCTTTCTGGCGGGGAGCTGTTTTTT; cdr3_aa: CASSFSHQGLSGGELFF
v_call: TRBV19; j_call: TRBJ2-2; clone_size: -; d_call: TRBD1; cdr3_nt: TGTGCCAGTTGTCCGGGACAGAGCGTGAACGGGGAGCTGTTTTTT; cdr3_aa: CASCPGQSVNGELFF
v_call: TRBV5-4; j_call: TRBJ1-3; clone_size: -; d_call: TRBD1; cdr3_nt: TGTGCCAGCAGCTTGGCCTCAGGGGGGAGCTCTGGAAACACCATATATTTT; cdr3_aa: CASSLASGGSSGNTIYF
v_call: TRBV11-3; j_call: TRBJ2-5; clone_size: -; d_call: -; cdr3_nt: TGTGCCAGCAGCCTAGAGGTGTGGGGCGTAGGACAAGAGACCCAGTACTTC; cdr3_aa: CASSLEVWGVGQETQYF
v_call: TRBV2; j_call: TRBJ1-4; clone_size: -; d_call: -; cdr3_nt: TGTGCCAGCAGTGAAGGGGGCACTAATGAAAAACTGTTTTTT; cdr3_aa: CASSEGGTNEKLFF
v_call: TRBV2; j_call: TRBJ1-2; clone_size: -; d_call: TRBD1; cdr3_nt: TGTGCCAGCAGTGGGGACAGGGCATCTCATGGCTACACCTTC; cdr3_aa: CASSGDRASHGYTF
v_call: TRBV2; j_call: TRBJ2-5; clone_size: -; d_call: -; cdr3_nt: TGTGCCAGCAGAGACCCGGGGGAAGAGACCCAGTACTTC; cdr3_aa: CASRDPGEETQYF
v_call: TRBV9; j_call: TRBJ2-1; clone_size: -; d_call: -; cdr3_nt: TGTGCCAGCAGCGTAGAGTGGGAGGTGTACAATGAGCAGTTCTTC; cdr3_aa: CASSVEWEVYNEQFF
v_call: TRBV7-9; j_call: TRBJ1-2; clone_size: -; d_call: -; cdr3_nt: TGTGCCAGCAGCCCCGCGAGTGACAGCCGTGGCTACACCTTC; cdr3_aa: CASSPASDSRGYTF
v_call: TRBV5-4; j_call: TRBJ2-1; clone_size: -; d_call: -; cdr3_nt: TGTGCCAGCAGGGGGGGGGCGCCAAACTCCTACAATGAGCAGTTCTTC; cdr3_aa: CASRGGAPNSYNEQFF
v_call: TRBV3-1/TRBV3-2; j_call: TRBJ2-5; clone_size: -; d_call: TRBD1; cdr3_nt: TGTGCCAGCAGCCACCGGACAGGGGGACAAGAGACCCAGTACTTC; cdr3_aa: CASSHRTGGQETQYF
v_call: TRBV11-2; j_call: TRBJ2-2; clone_size: few; d_call: -; cdr3_nt: TGTGCCAGCAGCTCAGGCTATTGGCACGGATCGAACACCGGGGAGCTGTTTTTT; cdr3_aa: CASSSGYWHGSNTGELFF